A selection of T cell receptor beta chains follows, all from one sample in a study of T cell responses to AZD1222 COVID-19 vaccine. Measured with immunoSEQ multiplex PCR; TCRdb has only the in-frame clones, and not every one. The sample has roughly 140,000 clones, more than 70% seen once. This specimen consisted of peripheral blood, obtained 28 days after the second AZD1222 dose. All receptors come from an adult who received the AZD1222 COVID-19 vaccine. CDR3s include the opening cysteine and the closing phenylalanine or tryptophan. D genes are given only for firm matches. Size is omitted from some rows. Given values are once, few, many or a class for expanded clones.

size | D | J | V | DNA | CDR3
- | - | TRBJ2-3 | TRBV4-3 | TGCGCCAGCAGCCTGGGGACGGATCGCACAGATACGCAGTATTTT | CASSLGTDRTDTQYF
- | TRBD1 | TRBJ2-3 | TRBV27 | TGTGCCAGCAGCCGAATTCCGGGACAGTCCACCACAGATACGCAGTATTTT | CASSRIPGQSTTDTQYF
- | TRBD1 | TRBJ1-4 | TRBV9 | TGTGCCAGCAGCGGGACAGGGACAGCTACAACTAATGAAAAACTGTTTTTT | CASSGTGTATTNEKLFF
few | - | TRBJ2-5 | TRBV5-1 | TGCGCCAGCAGCTTTTCGCAGGACGGGGGAACCCAGTACTTC | CASSFSQDGGTQYF
- | - | TRBJ1-1 | TRBV10-3 | TGTGCCATCAGTGAGTCGAGGGGAGGCCGGGCCACTGAAGCTTTCTTT | CAISESRGGRATEAFF
- | - | TRBJ2-1 | TRBV28 | TGTGCCAGCAGTTCGCGGCCCGTGAAGCAGTTCTTC | CASSSRPVKQFF
- | - | TRBJ2-3 | TRBV4-2 | TGTGCCAGCAGCCAAGGGGCTCGGGTTGATACGCAGTATTTT | CASSQGARVDTQYF
- | - | TRBJ2-7 | TRBV7-8 | TGTGCCAGCAGCTTAGCGGACAGCTCCTACGAGCAGTACTTC | CASSLADSSYEQYF
- | TRBD1 | TRBJ2-7 | TRBV19 | TGTGCCAGTAGTATAACAGAGGGGGCGACCTTCGAGCAGTACTTC | CASSITEGATFEQYF
- | - | TRBJ1-5 | TRBV18 | TGTGCCAGCTCACCGGGAGACAATCAGCCCCAGCATTTT | CASSPGDNQPQHF
- | - | TRBJ1-2 | TRBV19 | TGTGCCAGTAGGGCGACAGGCCACTATGGCTACACCTTC | CASRATGHYGYTF
- | TRBD1 | TRBJ1-2 | TRBV24-1 | TGTGCCACCAGTAGGACAGGGGGCCATGGCTACACCTTC | CATSRTGGHGYTF
- | - | TRBJ1-2 | TRBV28 | TGTGCCAGCAGACTACCCCTCGGAAGGATCTATGGCTACACCTTC | CASRLPLGRIYGYTF
- | TRBD1 | TRBJ2-7 | TRBV5-6 | TGTGCCAGCAGCCGGGACAGGGTTAAGAGGAACGAGCAGTACTTC | CASSRDRVKRNEQYF
- | - | TRBJ1-3 | TRBV9 | TGTGCCAGCAGCTTGCCGGACTCTGGAAACACCATATATTTT | CASSLPDSGNTIYF
once | - | TRBJ2-1 | TRBV7-8 | TGTGCCAGCAGCTTAGCCCGCAACAATGAGCAGTTCTTC | CASSLARNNEQFF
once | - | TRBJ1-4 | TRBV5-5 | TGTGCCAGCAGTGAAGGTTCGGATGAAAAACTGTTTTTT | CASSEGSDEKLFF
- | - | TRBJ2-7 | TRBV20-1 | TGCAGTGCTAGTCTCGGGTCCCTATACGAGCAGTACTTC | CSASLGSLYEQYF
- | TRBD2 | TRBJ2-1 | TRBV5-1 | TGCGCCAGCAAGGGACTAGCGGGGAGCTCCTACAATGAGCAGTTCTTC | CASKGLAGSSYNEQFF
once | TRBD1 | TRBJ1-6 | TRBV30 | TGTGCCTGGAACCGGGCCGGACAGGTCGGGTCAAACTCCTATAATTCACCCCTCCACTTT | CAWNRAGQVGSNSYNSPLHF
- | - | TRBJ2-7 | TRBV4-3 | TGCGCCAGCAGCCAAGATCTGACAGGTATCCCCTACGAGCAGTACTTC | CASSQDLTGIPYEQYF
once | TRBD1 | TRBJ2-2 | TRBV19 | TGTGCCAGTAAACATGGGGGACAGGGGAGTTTCGGGGAGCTGTTTTTT | CASKHGGQGSFGELFF
- | - | TRBJ1-4 | TRBV28 | TGTGCCAGCAGTCCCGGATCAGCCCCTAAAGATCATGAAAAACTGTTTTTT | CASSPGSAPKDHEKLFF
- | - | TRBJ2-1 | TRBV7-2 | TGTGCCAGCAGCCTGACTAGTCGTTCTGAGCAGTTCTTC | CASSLTSRSEQFF
- | - | TRBJ2-4 | TRBV12-3/TRBV12-4 | TGTGCCAGCAGTTTATTTCGGCAAAACATTCAGTACTTC | CASSLFRQNIQYF
- | - | TRBJ1-1 | TRBV28 | TGTGCCAGCAGTTTAGTGCAGGGTGTGACGGCTTTCTTT | CASSLVQGVTAFF
once | - | TRBJ1-6 | TRBV5-5 | TGTGCCAGCAGCTTTACAGAAGATCCACCCCTCCACTTT | CASSFTEDPPLHF
once | - | TRBJ1-5 | TRBV7-9 | TGTGCCAGCAGCTTAGACGGGGCCGGCAATCAGCCCCAGCATTTT | CASSLDGAGNQPQHF
- | TRBD1 | TRBJ1-1 | TRBV19 | TGTGCCAGCTTCGACAGGGTAAGCGACGCTTTCTTT | CASFDRVSDAFF
- | TRBD2 | TRBJ2-7 | TRBV20-1 | TGCAGTGCTAGTGGTAGCGGGGGACCCTACGAGCAGTACTTC | CSASGSGGPYEQYF
- | - | TRBJ2-5 | TRBV7-2 | TGTGCCAGCAGCTTGTCGTTCACGGTTTTAGAGACCCAGTACTTC | CASSLSFTVLETQYF
- | - | TRBJ1-4 | TRBV5-5 | TGTGCCAGCAGCTTGGGAACAGAGAATGAAAAACTGTTTTTT | CASSLGTENEKLFF
- | - | TRBJ2-3 | TRBV6-5 | TGTGCCAGCAGCCAAGGGACGTTCACAGATACGCAGTATTTT | CASSQGTFTDTQYF
few | - | TRBJ1-2 | TRBV9 | TGTGCCAGCAGCGTAGGGGACGGGACAACGGGCTACACCTTC | CASSVGDGTTGYTF
- | - | TRBJ1-2 | TRBV3-1/TRBV3-2 | TGTGCCAGCAGCCAAGAGGCAGGGGCGATGTTGTATGGCTACACCTTC | CASSQEAGAMLYGYTF
- | - | TRBJ2-1 | TRBV6-2/TRBV6-3 | TGTGCCAGCAGCAATCACCTTGAGCAGTTCTTC | CASSNHLEQFF
- | - | TRBJ2-1 | TRBV6-6 | TGTGCCAGCAGTGCCCGGGGCGACTACAATGAGCAGTTCTTC | CASSARGDYNEQFF
- | - | TRBJ2-7 | TRBV3-1/TRBV3-2 | TGTGCCAGCAGCCAAGCCCCGTCAGGGGCCGAGCAGTACTTC | CASSQAPSGAEQYF
- | - | TRBJ2-2 | TRBV10-3 | TGTGCCATACAGGGTGGGAGCACCGGGGAGCTGTTTTTT | CAIQGGSTGELFF
- | - | TRBJ1-1 | TRBV30 | TGCGCACTGGGGAGCCGCATGAACACTGAAGCTTTCTTT | CALGSRMNTEAFF
- | - | TRBJ1-6 | TRBV7-3 | TGTGCCAGCAGCTTATTAAGGGGTTCACCCCTCCACTTT | CASSLLRGSPLHF
- | - | TRBJ2-5 | TRBV19 | TGTGCCAGTAGTATTTCGATCCAAGAGACCCAGTACTTC | CASSISIQETQYF
- | TRBD1 | TRBJ2-1 | TRBV18 | TGTGCCAGCTCAAAGGACAGGTACAATGAGCAGTTCTTC | CASSKDRYNEQFF
few | TRBD1 | TRBJ1-2 | TRBV29-1 | TGCAGCGTGAATATACAGGGGGCGCCGGAAGGCTACACCTTC | CSVNIQGAPEGYTF
- | TRBD2 | TRBJ2-5 | TRBV11-2 | TGTGCCAGCAGCTTGGGGCTAGCGGGGATCCAAGAGACCCAGTACTTC | CASSLGLAGIQETQYF
- | TRBD1 | TRBJ1-2 | TRBV28 | TGTGCCAGCAGTTCGATCGACAGGGTCGGCGCTGGCTACACCTTC | CASSSIDRVGAGYTF
- | TRBD2 | TRBJ2-5 | TRBV5-1 | TGCGCCAGCAGCTTAGGACTAGCGGGAGTAGAGACCCAGTACTTC | CASSLGLAGVETQYF
once | - | TRBJ2-7 | TRBV28 | TGTGCCAGCAGCCCCCAGGGCACCCCGCGAGAGCAGTACTTC | CASSPQGTPREQYF
- | - | TRBJ1-5 | TRBV5-1 | TGCGCCAGCAGCTTGGGGACAGCTAATAGCAATCAGCCCCAGCATTTT | CASSLGTANSNQPQHF
- | - | TRBJ1-5 | TRBV5-8 | TGTGCCAGCAGCTTGTATCAGGGAGGCAATCAGCCCCAGCATTTT | CASSLYQGGNQPQHF